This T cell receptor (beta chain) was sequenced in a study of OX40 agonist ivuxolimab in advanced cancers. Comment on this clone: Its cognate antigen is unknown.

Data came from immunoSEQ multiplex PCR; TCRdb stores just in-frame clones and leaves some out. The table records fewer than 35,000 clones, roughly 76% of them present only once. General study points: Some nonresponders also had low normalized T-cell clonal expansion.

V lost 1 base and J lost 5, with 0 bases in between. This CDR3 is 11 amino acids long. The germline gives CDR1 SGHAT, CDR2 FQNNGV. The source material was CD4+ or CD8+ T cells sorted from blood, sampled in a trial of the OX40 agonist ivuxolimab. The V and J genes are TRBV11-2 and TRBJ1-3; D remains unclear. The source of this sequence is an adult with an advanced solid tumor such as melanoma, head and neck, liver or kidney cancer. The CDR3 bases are TGTGCCAGCAGCTTAGGAAACACCATATATTTT. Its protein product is CASSLGNTIYF.